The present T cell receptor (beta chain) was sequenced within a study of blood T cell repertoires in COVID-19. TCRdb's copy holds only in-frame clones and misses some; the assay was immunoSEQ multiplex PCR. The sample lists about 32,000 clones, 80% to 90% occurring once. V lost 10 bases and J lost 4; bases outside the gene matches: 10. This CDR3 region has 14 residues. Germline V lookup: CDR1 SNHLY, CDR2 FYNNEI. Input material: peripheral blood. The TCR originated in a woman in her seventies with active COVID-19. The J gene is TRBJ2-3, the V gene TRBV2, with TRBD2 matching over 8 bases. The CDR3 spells CATGRGGLADTQYF. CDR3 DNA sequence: TGTGCCACCGGACGGGGGGGGCTTGCAGATACGCAGTATTTT. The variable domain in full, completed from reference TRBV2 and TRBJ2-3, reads EPEVTQTPSHQVTQMGQEVILRCVPISNHLYFYWYRQILGQKVEFLVSFYNNEISEKSEIFDDQFSVERPDGSNFTLKIRSTKLEDSAMYFCATGRGGLADTQYFGPGTRLTVL.